This entry features one T cell receptor beta chain sequence. This sample was included in a study of shared clonotypes between healthy human individuals. V dropped 0 bases and J dropped 5; count of bases not matched to a gene: 2. Germline-derived CDR1 and CDR2 are SGHTS and YDEGEE. CDR3 length: 15 residues. Replicate sorted-subset PCRs were loaded with around 210 ng DNA, tens of thousands of T cell genomes. Using immunoSEQ multiplex PCR, the repertoire was profiled, and TCRdb retains in-frame clones only, with some absent. Here the sample spans 800,000 or so clones, approximately 97% being singletons. Selected positively for CCR7 and CD45RO-negative, naive CD8 cells excluded terminally differentiated effector memory CD45RA+ cells.

This clonotype was sampled from a man aged 25-45 years in good health. The V call is TRBV5-8, the J call TRBJ1-5, with 10 bases lining up with TRBD1. Sequenced: naive CD8+ T cells sorted from blood. Here the CDR3 reads CASSLVGTGDQPQHF. CDR3 sequence (DNA): TGTGCCAGCAGCTTGGTTGGGACAGGGGATCAGCCCCAGCATTTT.